This TCR beta chain was captured in a study of T cell responses to AZD1222 COVID-19 vaccine. Study conclusions and caveats: The study found Spike-specific TCR breadth and depth rose after two AZD1222 doses. Spike-wide coverage was observed for vaccine-associated CD4 TCRs, with dominant responses at 160-218 and 743-854. A reported finding is that nearly half of spike-specific TCRs target unmutated variant regions. The donors showed a predominance of white British ancestry and of females, with possible underestimation of clonal diversity.

Comment on this clone: Its specificity is unknown.

The protocol was immunoSEQ multiplex PCR, while the TCRdb copy is restricted to in-frame clones and leaves out a portion. In the table there are around 96,000 clones, around nine tenths of which are singletons. V lost 6 bases and J lost 6, with 19 bases in between. This CDR3 contains 15 residues. Per germline, CDR1 MDHEN and CDR2 SYDVKM. The receptor was isolated from an adult who received the AZD1222 COVID-19 vaccine. Source: peripheral blood, taken 28 days after the second AZD1222 dose. The chain has TRBV28 and TRBJ2-3; D possibly corresponds to TRBD1 (6 bases). The CDR3 region has the DNA TGTGCCAGCAGCCTAGTGGGGTCCCAGGGGGATACGCAGTATTTT. It translates to CASSLVGSQGDTQYF.